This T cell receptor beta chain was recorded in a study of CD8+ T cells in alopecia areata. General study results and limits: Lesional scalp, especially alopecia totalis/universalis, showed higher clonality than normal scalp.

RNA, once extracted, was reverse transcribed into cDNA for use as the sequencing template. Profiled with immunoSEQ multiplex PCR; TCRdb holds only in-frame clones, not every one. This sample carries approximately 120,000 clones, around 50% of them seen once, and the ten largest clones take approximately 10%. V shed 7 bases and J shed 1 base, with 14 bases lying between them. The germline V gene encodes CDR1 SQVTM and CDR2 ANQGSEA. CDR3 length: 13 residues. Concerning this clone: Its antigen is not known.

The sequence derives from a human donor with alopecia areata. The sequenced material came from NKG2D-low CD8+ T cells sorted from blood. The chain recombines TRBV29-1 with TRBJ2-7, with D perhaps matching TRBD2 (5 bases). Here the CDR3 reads CSARTYVSYEQYF. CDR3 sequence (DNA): TGCAGCGCTCGGACTTACGTTTCCTACGAGCAGTACTTC.